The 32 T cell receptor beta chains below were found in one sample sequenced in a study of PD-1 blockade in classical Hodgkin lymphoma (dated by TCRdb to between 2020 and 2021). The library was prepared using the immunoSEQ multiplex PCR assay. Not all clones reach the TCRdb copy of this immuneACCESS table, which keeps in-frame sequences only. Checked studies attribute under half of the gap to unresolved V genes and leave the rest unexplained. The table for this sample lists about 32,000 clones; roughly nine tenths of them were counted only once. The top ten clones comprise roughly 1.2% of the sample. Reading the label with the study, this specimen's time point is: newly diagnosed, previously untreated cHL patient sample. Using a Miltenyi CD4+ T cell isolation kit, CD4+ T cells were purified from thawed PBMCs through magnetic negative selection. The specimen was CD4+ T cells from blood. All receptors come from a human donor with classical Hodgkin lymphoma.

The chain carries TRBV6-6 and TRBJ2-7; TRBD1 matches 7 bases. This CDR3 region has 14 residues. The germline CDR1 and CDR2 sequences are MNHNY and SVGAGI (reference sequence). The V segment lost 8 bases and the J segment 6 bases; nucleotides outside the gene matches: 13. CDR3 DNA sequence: TGTGCCAGCGACCCAAGGACAGGTATAGGCGAGCAGTACTTC. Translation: CASDPRTGIGEQYF.

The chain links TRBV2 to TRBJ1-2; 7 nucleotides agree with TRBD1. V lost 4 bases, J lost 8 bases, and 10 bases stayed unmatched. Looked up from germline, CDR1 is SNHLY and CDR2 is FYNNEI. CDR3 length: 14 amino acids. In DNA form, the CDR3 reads TGTGCCAGCAGTGTCATGAGGGGGCTTGGAGGCTACACCTTC. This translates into CASSVMRGLGGYTF.

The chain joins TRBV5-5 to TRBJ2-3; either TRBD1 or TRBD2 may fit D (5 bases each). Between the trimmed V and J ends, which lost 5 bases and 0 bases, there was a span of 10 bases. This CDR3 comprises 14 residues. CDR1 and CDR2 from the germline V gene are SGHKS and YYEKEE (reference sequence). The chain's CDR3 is CASREGTSTDTQYF. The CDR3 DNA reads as TGTGCCAGCAGGGAAGGGACCAGCACAGATACGCAGTATTTT.

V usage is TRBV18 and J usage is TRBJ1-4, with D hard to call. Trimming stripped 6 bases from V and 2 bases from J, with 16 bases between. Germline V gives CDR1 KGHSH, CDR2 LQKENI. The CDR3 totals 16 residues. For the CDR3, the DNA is TGTGCCAGCTCGCGTGACTTCCGTACGACTAATGAAAAACTGTTTTTT. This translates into CASSRDFRTTNEKLFF.

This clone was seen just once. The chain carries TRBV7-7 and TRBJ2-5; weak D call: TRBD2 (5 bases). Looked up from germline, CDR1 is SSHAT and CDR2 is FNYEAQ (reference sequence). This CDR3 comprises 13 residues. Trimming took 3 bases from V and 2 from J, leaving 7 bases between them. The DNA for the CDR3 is TGTGCCAGCAGCTTGCCGGGACAAGAGACCCAGTACTTC. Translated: CASSLPGQETQYF.

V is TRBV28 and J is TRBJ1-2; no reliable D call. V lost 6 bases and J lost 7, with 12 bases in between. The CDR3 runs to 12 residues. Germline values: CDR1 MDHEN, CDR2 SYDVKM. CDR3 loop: CASSSQWSGYTF. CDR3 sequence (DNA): TGTGCCAGCAGCTCACAGTGGTCTGGCTACACCTTC.

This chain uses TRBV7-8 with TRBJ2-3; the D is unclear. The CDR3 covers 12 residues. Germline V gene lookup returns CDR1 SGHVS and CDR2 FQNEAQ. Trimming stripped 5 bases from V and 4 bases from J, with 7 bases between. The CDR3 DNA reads TGTGCCAGCAGCCGGAGTGCAGATACGCAGTATTTT. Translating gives CASSRSADTQYF. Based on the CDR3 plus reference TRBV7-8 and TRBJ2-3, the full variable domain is GAGVSQSPRYKVAKRGQDVALRCDPISGHVSLFWYQQALGQGPEFLTYFQNEAQLDKSGLPSDRFFAERPEGSVSTLKIQRTQQEDSAVYLCASSRSADTQYFGPGTRLTVL.

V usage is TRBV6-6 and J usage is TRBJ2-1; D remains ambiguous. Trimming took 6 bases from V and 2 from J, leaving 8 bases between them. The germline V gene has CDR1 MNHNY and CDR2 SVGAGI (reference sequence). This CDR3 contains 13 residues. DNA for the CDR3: TGTGCCAGCAGGAGTAGTCCCTACAATGAGCAGTTCTTC. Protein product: CASRSSPYNEQFF.

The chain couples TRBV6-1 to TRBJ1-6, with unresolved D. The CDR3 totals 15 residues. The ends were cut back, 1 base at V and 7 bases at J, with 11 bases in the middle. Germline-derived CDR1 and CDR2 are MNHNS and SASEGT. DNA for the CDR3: TGTGCCAGCAGTGAAGGGTTTTCACCCAATTCACCCCTCCACTTT. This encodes CASSEGFSPNSPLHF.

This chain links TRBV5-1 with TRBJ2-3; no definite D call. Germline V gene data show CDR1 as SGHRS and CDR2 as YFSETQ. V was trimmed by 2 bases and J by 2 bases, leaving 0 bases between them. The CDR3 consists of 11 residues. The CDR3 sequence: CASSFTDTQYF. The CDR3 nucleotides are TGCGCCAGCAGCTTCACAGATACGCAGTATTTT.

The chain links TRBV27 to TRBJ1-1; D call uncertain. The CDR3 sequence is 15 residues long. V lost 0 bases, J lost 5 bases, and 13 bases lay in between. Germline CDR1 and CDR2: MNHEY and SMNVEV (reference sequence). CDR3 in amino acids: CASSLSPQGGTEAFF. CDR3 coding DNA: TGTGCCAGCAGTTTATCACCTCAAGGAGGAACTGAAGCTTTCTTT.

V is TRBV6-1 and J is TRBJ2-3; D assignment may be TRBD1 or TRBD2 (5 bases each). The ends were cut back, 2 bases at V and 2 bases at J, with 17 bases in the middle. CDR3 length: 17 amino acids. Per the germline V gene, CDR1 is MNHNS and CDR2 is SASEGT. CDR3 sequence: CASSEWLLRGPTDTQYF. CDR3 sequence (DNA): TGTGCCAGCAGTGAATGGCTACTGAGGGGTCCCACAGATACGCAGTATTTT.

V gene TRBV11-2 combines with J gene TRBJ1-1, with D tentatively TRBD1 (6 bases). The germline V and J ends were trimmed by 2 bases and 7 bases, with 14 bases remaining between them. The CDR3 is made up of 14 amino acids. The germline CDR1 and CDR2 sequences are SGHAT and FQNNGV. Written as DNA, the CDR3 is TGTGCCAGCAGCTTAATTCAGGGGCGCCTTGAAGCTTTCTTT. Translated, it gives CASSLIQGRLEAFF.

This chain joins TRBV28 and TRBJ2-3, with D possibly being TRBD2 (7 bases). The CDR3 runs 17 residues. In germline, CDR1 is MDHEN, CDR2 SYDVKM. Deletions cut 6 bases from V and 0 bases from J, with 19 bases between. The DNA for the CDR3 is TGTGCCAGCAGCCCTCCAGGGGAGCGGGGTAGCACAGATACGCAGTATTTT. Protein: CASSPPGERGSTDTQYF.

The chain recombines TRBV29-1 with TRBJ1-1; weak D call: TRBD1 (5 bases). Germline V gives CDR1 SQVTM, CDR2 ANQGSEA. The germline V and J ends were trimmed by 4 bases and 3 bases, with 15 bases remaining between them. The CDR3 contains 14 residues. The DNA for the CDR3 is TGCAGCGTTGGGGGGATGGGGTCGGACACTGAAGCTTTCTTT. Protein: CSVGGMGSDTEAFF.

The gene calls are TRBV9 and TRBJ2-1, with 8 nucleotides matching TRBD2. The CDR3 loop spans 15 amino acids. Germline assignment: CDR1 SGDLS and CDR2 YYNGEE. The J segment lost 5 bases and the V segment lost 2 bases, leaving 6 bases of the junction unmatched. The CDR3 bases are TGTGCCAGCAGCGTGGTCGGGACTAGTAACAATGAGCAGTTCTTC. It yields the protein CASSVVGTSNNEQFF. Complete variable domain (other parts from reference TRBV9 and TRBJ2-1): DSGVTQTPKHLITATGQRVTLRCSPRSGDLSVYWYQQSLDQGLQFLIQYYNGEERAKGNILERFSAQQFPDLHSELNLSSLELGDSALYFCASSVVGTSNNEQFFGPGTRLTVL.

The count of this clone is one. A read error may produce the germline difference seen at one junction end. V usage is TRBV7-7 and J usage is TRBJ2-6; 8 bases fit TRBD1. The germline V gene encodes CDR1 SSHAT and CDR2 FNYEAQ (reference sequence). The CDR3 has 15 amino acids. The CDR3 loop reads CASSPTGAGANVLTF. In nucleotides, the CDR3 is TGTGCTAGCAGCCCGACAGGGGCTGGGGCCAACGTCCTGACTTTC.

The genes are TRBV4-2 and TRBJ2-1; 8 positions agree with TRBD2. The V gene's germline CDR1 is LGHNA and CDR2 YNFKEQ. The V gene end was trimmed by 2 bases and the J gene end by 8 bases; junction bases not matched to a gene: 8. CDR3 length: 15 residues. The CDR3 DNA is TGTGCCAGCAGCCAAAGGAGCGGGAGTTTGGATGAGCAGTTCTTC. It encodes CASSQRSGSLDEQFF.

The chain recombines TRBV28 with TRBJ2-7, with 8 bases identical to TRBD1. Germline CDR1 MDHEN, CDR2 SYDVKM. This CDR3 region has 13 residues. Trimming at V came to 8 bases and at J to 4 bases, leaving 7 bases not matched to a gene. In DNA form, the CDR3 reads TGTGCCAGCGAGACAGGGGAAGGGTACGAGCAGTACTTC. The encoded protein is CASETGEGYEQYF.

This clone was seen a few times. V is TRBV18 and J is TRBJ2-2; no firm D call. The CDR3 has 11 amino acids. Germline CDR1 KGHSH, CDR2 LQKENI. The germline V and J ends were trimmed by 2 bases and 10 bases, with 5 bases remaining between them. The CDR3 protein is CASSPKAELFF. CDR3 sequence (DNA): TGTGCCAGCTCACCAAAGGCGGAGCTGTTTTTT.

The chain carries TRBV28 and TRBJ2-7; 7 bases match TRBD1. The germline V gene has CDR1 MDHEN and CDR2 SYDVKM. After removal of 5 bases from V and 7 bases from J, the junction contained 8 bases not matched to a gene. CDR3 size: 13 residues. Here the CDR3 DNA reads TGTGCCAGCAGTCCACAGGGGCCTGGGGAGCAGTACTTC. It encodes CASSPQGPGEQYF. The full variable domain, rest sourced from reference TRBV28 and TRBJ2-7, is DVKVTQSSRYLVKRTGEKVFLECVQDMDHENMFWYRQDPGLGLRLIYFSYDVKMKEKGDIPEGYSVSREKKERFSLILESASTNQTSMYLCASSPQGPGEQYFGPGTRLTVT.

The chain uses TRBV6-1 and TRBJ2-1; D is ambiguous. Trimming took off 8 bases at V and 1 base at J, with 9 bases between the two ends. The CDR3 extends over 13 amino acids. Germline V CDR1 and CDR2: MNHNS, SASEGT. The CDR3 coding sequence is TGTGCCAGCGAGAGAGCTTCCTACAATGAGCAGTTCTTC. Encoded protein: CASERASYNEQFF.

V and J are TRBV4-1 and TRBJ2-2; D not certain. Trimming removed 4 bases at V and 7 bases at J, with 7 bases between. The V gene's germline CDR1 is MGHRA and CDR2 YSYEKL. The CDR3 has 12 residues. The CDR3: CASSREVGELFF. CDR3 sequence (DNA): TGCGCCAGCAGCCGAGAGGTCGGGGAGCTGTTTTTT.

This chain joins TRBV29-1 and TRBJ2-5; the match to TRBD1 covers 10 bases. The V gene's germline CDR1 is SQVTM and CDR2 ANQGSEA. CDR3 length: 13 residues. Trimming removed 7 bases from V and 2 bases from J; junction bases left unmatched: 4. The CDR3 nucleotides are TGCAGCGCGGACAGGGGGATTCAAGAGACCCAGTACTTC. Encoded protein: CSADRGIQETQYF.

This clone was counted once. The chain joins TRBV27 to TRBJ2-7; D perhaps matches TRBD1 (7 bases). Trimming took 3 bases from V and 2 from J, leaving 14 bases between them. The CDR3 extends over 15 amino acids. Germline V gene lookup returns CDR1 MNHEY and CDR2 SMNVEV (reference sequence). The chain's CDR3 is CASSLRQGGPYEQYV. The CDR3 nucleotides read TGTGCCAGCAGTTTGAGACAGGGAGGCCCCTACGAGCAGTACGTC.

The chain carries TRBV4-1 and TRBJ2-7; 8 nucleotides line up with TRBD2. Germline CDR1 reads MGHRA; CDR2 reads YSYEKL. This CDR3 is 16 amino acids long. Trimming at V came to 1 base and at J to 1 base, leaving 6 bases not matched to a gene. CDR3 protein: CASSQGNSGASYEQYF. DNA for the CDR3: TGCGCCAGCAGCCAAGGTAATAGCGGGGCATCCTACGAGCAGTACTTC.

CDR3 DNA: TGCGCCAGCAGCGTGGTCCAGAGGGGCCGCACTGAAGCTTTCTTT. The encoded protein is CASSVVQRGRTEAFF. The chain couples TRBV5-1 to TRBJ1-1; maybe TRBD1 (5 bases). Germline V CDR1 and CDR2: SGHRS, YFSETQ. CDR3 size: 15 residues. Trimming shortened V by 4 bases and J by 4 bases, and 17 bases separated the two germline ends.

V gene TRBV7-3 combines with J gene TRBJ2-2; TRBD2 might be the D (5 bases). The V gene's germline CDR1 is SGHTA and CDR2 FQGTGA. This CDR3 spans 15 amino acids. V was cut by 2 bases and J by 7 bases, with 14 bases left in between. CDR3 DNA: TGTGCCAGCAGCTTATTTGGTAGCGCGGGCGGGGAGCTGTTTTTT. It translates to CASSLFGSAGGELFF.

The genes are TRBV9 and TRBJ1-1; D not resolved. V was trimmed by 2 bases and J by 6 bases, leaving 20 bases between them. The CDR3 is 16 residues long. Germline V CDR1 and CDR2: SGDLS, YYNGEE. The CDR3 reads CASSVGISLGTAEAFF. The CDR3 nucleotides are TGTGCCAGCAGCGTCGGAATCTCCCTGGGTACTGCTGAAGCTTTCTTT.

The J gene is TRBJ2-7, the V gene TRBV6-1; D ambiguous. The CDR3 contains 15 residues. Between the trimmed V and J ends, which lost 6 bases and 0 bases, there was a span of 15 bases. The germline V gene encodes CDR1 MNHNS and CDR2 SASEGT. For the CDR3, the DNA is TGTGCCAGCAGCTCCGGACGGGCGGTCTCCTACGAGCAGTACGTC. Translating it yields CASSSGRAVSYEQYV.

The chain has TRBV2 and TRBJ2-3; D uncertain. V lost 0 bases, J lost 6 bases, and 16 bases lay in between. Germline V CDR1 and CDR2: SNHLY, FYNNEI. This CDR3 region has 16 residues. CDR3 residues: CASSEALRGATDTQYF. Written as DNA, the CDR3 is TGTGCCAGCAGTGAAGCGCTTCGAGGAGCTACGGATACGCAGTATTTT.

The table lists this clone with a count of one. DNA for the CDR3: TGTGCCAGCAGTATAACAGGGAGTATGGGTCAGCCCCAGCATTTT. It encodes CASSITGSMGQPQHF. The J gene is TRBJ1-5, the V gene TRBV6-6; D possibly corresponds to TRBD1 (6 bases). Trimming took 5 bases from V and 6 from J, leaving 17 bases between them. The CDR3 has 15 residues. Germline values: CDR1 MNHNY, CDR2 SVGAGI (reference sequence).